The subject of this entry is one TCR beta chain. What it recognizes is unknown. It was with 60 Vbeta and 13 Jbeta primers that the PCR ran. Profiled with immunoSEQ multiplex PCR; TCRdb holds only in-frame clones, not every one. The table records 200,000 or so clones, around 77% of them present only once. The sample belongs to a study of cytomegalovirus exposure and HLA in healthy donors. As for the study in general: From donors who were HLA-typed, an early data release held about 85 million unique TCRs. Among several hundred genotyped donors, around 80% fell in the Caucasian-associated ancestry cluster.

General study results and limits: A list of approximately 160 TCR beta chains associated with cytomegalovirus was given. Rates of TCR association differed by HLA locus in a later analysis, with DRB1 highest and HLA-C lowest.

With 6 bases clipped from V and 9 bases from J, the junction kept 5 bases outside the gene matches. Germline CDR1 reads SQVTM; CDR2 reads ANQGSEA. The CDR3 length is 11 residues. Sequenced: PBMCs. The V call is TRBV29-1, the J call TRBJ2-1; 7 bases agree with TRBD2. This TCR was recovered from a young woman in good health and CMV-seronegative. The CDR3 DNA reads TGCAGCGTCAGGCGGGGGAGTGAGCAGTTCTTC. It encodes CSVRRGSEQFF.